A single count supports the clone carrying this T cell receptor (beta chain). The CDR3 sequence is 16 residues long. Unmatched junction bases numbered 11, after V lost 3 bases and J lost 8 bases. Germline values: CDR1 KGHSH, CDR2 LQKENI. Unique molecular identifiers were present on the cDNA, which also gained a universal primer site by template switching. In TCRdb, the 5' RACE reads were re-called with MiXCR into one record per CDR3 protein. The sample consists of fewer than 650,000 distinct CDR3 sequences, 9.5% to 10% of them appearing once. No donor was unhealthy or non-Caucasian. This record comes from a study of identical twins. This sample also appeared in a second study, on yellow fever vaccine responses in identical twins. This second study says: Reports say the vaccine T cell response in twins looked partly convergent and partly personalized.

The sequence derives from a woman younger than 30 in good health. The sample comprised PBMCs. V and J are TRBV18 and TRBJ2-4; 9 positions match TRBD1. The CDR3 bases are TGTGCCAGCTCACCCACCGGACAGGGGTTGGTGGACATTCAGTACTTC. Encoded protein: CASSPTGQGLVDIQYF.